This T cell receptor (beta chain) was recovered during a study of blood T cell repertoires in COVID-19. Study-level background: The analysed material was cDNA or gDNA that came from T cells, B-cell-depleted T cells, or PBMCs.

In the original workflow: Quantification of nucleated cells was approximated via reference gene primer amplification. Sequencing was performed with immunoSEQ multiplex PCR; in TCRdb, only in-frame clones are kept and a portion is missing. V and J calls and clone size come straight from that table; D and trimming were deduced from the DNA. The table records roughly 97,000 clones, approximately 85% of them present only once. V was clipped by 6 bases and J by 6 bases, with 12 bases between them. CDR1 and CDR2 from the germline V gene are LGHDT and YNNKEL (reference sequence). This CDR3 contains 12 residues.

Sequencing used peripheral blood. The receptor comes from a man aged 55 to 70 with acute or convalescent COVID-19. The rearrangement joins TRBV3-1 (or the pseudogene TRBV3-2) to TRBJ2-7, with D perhaps matching TRBD2 (5 bases). The CDR3 loop reads CASSRGLVEQYF. CDR3 nucleotide sequence: TGTGCCAGCAGTCGCGGACTGGTCGAGCAGTACTTC.